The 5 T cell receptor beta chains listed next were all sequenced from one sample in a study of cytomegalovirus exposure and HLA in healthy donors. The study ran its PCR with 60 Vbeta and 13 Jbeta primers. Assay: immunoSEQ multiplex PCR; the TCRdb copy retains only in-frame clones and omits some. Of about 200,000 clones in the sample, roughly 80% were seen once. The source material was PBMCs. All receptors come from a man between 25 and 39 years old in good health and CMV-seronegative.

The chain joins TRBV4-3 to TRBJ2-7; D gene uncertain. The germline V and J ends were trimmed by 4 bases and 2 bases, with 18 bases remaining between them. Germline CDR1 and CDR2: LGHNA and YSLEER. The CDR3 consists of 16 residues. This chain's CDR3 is CASSPKYKLPPYEQYF. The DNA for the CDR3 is TGCGCCAGCAGCCCCAAGTATAAGCTCCCCCCCTACGAGCAGTACTTC.

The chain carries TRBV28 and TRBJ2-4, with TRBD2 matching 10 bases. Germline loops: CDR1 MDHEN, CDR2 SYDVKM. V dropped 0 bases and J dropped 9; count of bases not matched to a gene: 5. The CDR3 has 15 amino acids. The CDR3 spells CASSLWGGTSVIQYF. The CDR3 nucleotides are TGTGCCAGCAGTTTATGGGGAGGGACTAGCGTCATTCAGTACTTC.

This CDR3 reads CASSRTGGNTIYF. The CDR3 nucleotides read TGTGCCAGCAGCCGGACAGGTGGAAACACCATATATTTT. The chain uses TRBV7-2 and TRBJ1-3, with TRBD1 identical over 7 bases. The CDR3 is 13 amino acids. Germline trimming cut 5 bases from V and 3 bases from J; bases unmatched to any gene: 1. Per germline, CDR1 SGHTA and CDR2 FQGNSA.

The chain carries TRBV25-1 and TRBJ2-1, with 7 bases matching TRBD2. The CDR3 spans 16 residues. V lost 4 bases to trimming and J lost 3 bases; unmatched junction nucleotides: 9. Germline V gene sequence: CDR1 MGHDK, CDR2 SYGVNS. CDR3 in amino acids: CASSGRSGEYYNEQFF. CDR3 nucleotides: TGTGCCAGCAGTGGGAGAAGCGGGGAGTACTACAATGAGCAGTTCTTC.

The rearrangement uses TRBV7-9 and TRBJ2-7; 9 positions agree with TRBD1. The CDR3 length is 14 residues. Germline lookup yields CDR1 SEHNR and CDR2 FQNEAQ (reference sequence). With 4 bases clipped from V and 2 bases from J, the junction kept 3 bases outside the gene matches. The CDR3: CASSSRQGAYEQYF. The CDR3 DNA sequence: TGTGCCAGCAGCTCCCGACAGGGGGCCTACGAGCAGTACTTC.